Listed here are 14 T cell receptor beta chains from one sample, sequenced in a study of T cells in Graves' hyperthyroidism and ophthalmopathy. Amplification of TCR beta CDR3 regions used RNA as the template. An initial round of RT-PCR targeting the TCR CDR3 relied on the HTBI primer set. TCRdb re-called the multiplex PCR reads with MiXCR, one entry per CDR3 protein. The sample records a few hundred thousand distinct CDR3 sequences, about 15% being singletons. The sample consisted of blood. These receptor sequences come from a young woman with Graves' ophthalmopathy.

This clonotype appeared many times. This chain joins TRBV30 and TRBJ2-7; D perhaps matches TRBD2 (5 bases). Germline V gives CDR1 GTSNPN, CDR2 SVGIG (reference sequence). CDR3 size: 12 residues. V was cut by 0 bases and J by 2 bases, with 5 bases left in between. CDR3 DNA sequence: TGTGCCTGGAGTGTACTAGCCTACGAGCAGTACTTC. Its protein is CAWSVLAYEQYF.

This chain joins TRBV5-1 and TRBJ2-7; D possibly corresponds to TRBD1 (5 bases). Germline CDR1 SGHRS, CDR2 YFSETQ. The CDR3 loop spans 12 amino acids. Trimming shortened V by 1 base and J by 6 bases, and 8 bases separated the two germline ends. The CDR3 loop is CASSLIRGEQYF. Written as DNA, the CDR3 is TGCGCCAGCAGCTTGATAAGGGGCGAGCAGTACTTC.

This clonotype was found many times. The rearrangement uses TRBV2 and TRBJ1-2; D is unclear. Trimming removed 4 bases from V and 6 bases from J, with 6 bases in between. Germline CDR1 and CDR2: SNHLY and FYNNEI. The CDR3 is 11 residues long. The CDR3 region is CASSGEDGYTF. In DNA, the CDR3 is TGTGCCAGCAGTGGTGAGGATGGCTACACCTTC. The full variable domain, its missing parts supplied by reference TRBV2 and TRBJ1-2, is EPEVTQTPSHQVTQMGQEVILRCVPISNHLYFYWYRQILGQKVEFLVSFYNNEISEKSEIFDDQFSVERPDGSNFTLKIRSTKLEDSAMYFCASSGEDGYTFGSGTRLTVV.

This clonotype was seen a handful of times. The chain uses TRBV4-1 and TRBJ1-5; no clear D. Trimming pared 4 bases from V and 3 bases from J, leaving 4 bases between. This CDR3 has 12 amino acids. CDR1 and CDR2 from the germline V gene are MGHRA and YSYEKL. For the CDR3, the DNA is TGCGCCAGCAGCCGAATCAATCAGCCCCAGCATTTT. Amino acids: CASSRINQPQHF.

The rearrangement uses TRBV25-1 and TRBJ1-1, with a tentative D call TRBD1 (6 bases). CDR1 and CDR2 (germline): MGHDK, SYGVNS. The CDR3 length is 17 residues. The ends were cut back, 1 base at V and 0 bases at J, with 15 bases in the middle. The CDR3, as DNA: TGTGCCAGCAGTGAATCCAGGGGCCTGAATATGAACACTGAAGCTTTCTTT. This encodes CASSESRGLNMNTEAFF.

The J gene is TRBJ1-1, the V gene TRBV12-3 or TRBV12-4, with 7 bases identical to TRBD1. The CDR3 is made up of 14 amino acids. Trimming cost V 5 bases and J 3 bases; bases outside gene matches: 6. In nucleotides, the CDR3 is TGTGCCAGCAGTACGACAGGGATAGACACTGAAGCTTTCTTT. Translation: CASSTTGIDTEAFF.

This sequence joins TRBV12-3 or TRBV12-4 and TRBJ2-1; TRBD2 matches at 7 bases. J gave up 6 bases and V 5 bases, and 7 bases lay outside the gene matches. The CDR3 sequence is 14 residues long. CDR3: CASSEWLAANEQFF. CDR3 DNA sequence: TGTGCCAGCAGTGAGTGGCTAGCGGCCAATGAGCAGTTCTTC.

A note on this clonotype: At one end the junction does not follow the germline gene, possibly because of a read error. J is TRBJ2-3 and V is TRBV3-1; D remains ambiguous. The CDR3 is 15 amino acids. Per the germline V gene, CDR1 is LGHDT and CDR2 is YNNKEL (reference sequence). CDR3 in DNA: TGCGCCAGCAGCCAAGATCTTCTTAGGACGGATACGCAGTATTTT. Its protein is CASSQDLLRTDTQYF.

This clonotype showed up many times. The CDR3 protein is CASSFAGTGYEQYF. CDR3 bases: TGTGCCAGCAGTTTCGCAGGGACGGGCTACGAGCAGTACTTC. V gene TRBV28 combines with J gene TRBJ2-7, with D tentatively TRBD1 or TRBD2 (5 bases each). The CDR3 extends over 14 amino acids. Germline assignment: CDR1 MDHEN and CDR2 SYDVKM. The V and J ends lost 3 bases and 3 bases respectively, with 12 bases between them.

This clonotype was seen at least ten times. The chain has TRBV7-2 and TRBJ2-7; 10 bases are shared with TRBD1. The CDR3 runs 13 residues. Trimming cost V 5 bases and J 2 bases; bases outside gene matches: 0. Looked up from germline, CDR1 is SGHTA and CDR2 is FQGNSA. Here the CDR3 DNA reads TGTGCCAGCAGCGGGACAGGGGCCTACGAGCAGTACTTC. This encodes CASSGTGAYEQYF.

This chain joins TRBV4-2 and TRBJ1-1, with 9 bases identical to TRBD1. The CDR3 is 15 residues long. The germline CDR1 and CDR2 sequences are LGHNA and YNFKEQ. The ends lost 0 bases at V and 4 bases at J; junction bases unmatched: 3. CDR3 bases: TGTGCCAGCAGCCAAGAGACAGGGGGTGGCACTGAAGCTTTCTTT. The encoded protein is CASSQETGGGTEAFF.

The chain recombines TRBV6-1 with TRBJ1-2, with D possibly TRBD1 on 5 matching bases. Germline V gives CDR1 MNHNS, CDR2 SASEGT. The CDR3 has 14 amino acids. Trimming stripped 5 bases from V and 10 bases from J, with 20 bases between. The CDR3, as DNA: TGTGCCAGCAGTCGCAGGGTTAGCGACGCTGACTACACCTTC. Translated: CASSRRVSDADYTF.

This chain uses TRBV12-3 or TRBV12-4 with TRBJ2-7, with unresolved D. Trimming removed 11 bases from V and 2 bases from J, with 13 bases in between. The CDR3 contains 12 residues. In nucleotides, the CDR3 is TGTGCCTCTGCCCCGGACGCCTACGAGCAGTACTTC. This gives the protein CASAPDAYEQYF.

The V and J genes are TRBV4-2 and TRBJ2-7; the match to TRBD2 covers 9 bases. V dropped 4 bases and J dropped 2; count of bases not matched to a gene: 6. Germline V lookup: CDR1 LGHNA, CDR2 YNFKEQ. The CDR3 consists of 15 residues. In DNA form, the CDR3 reads TGTGCCAGCAGCCCCGTAGCGGGAGTCCCCTACGAGCAGTACTTC. This codes for CASSPVAGVPYEQYF.